This TCR beta chain was sequenced during a study of blood T cell repertoires in COVID-19. The wider study: T cells, B-cell-depleted T cells, or PBMCs supplied cDNA or gDNA.

The cohort comprised adults aged roughly 18 to 100 years residing in approximately 22 US areas. Assignment of participants to cohorts was predicated upon participant-reported clinical history. Authors' data handling: The assay estimated nucleated cells by amplifying reference gene primers. Produced via immunoSEQ multiplex PCR; TCRdb's table is partial and in-frame only. Clonal size and the V and J genes are those of that table, whereas D and trimming came from the DNA. The table records more than 300,000 clones, roughly 87% of them present only once. The CDR3 spans 16 residues. Between the trimmed V and J ends, which lost 6 bases and 1 base, there was a span of 18 bases. Germline CDR1 MNHEY, CDR2 SMNVEV (reference sequence).

The sample was PBMCs or T cells enriched from blood (not recorded which). The chain couples TRBV27 to TRBJ1-1; maybe TRBD1 (5 bases). This sequence originates from a woman between 45 and 60 years old who had recovered from COVID-19. This CDR3 reads CASRQAYVWRNTEAFF. CDR3 in DNA: TGTGCCAGCAGACAGGCCTACGTTTGGAGGAACACTGAAGCTTTCTTT.